One and the same sample provided the 30 T cell receptor beta chains below, sequenced in a study of PD-L1 blockade in urothelial cancer. The protocol was immunoSEQ multiplex PCR, while the TCRdb copy is restricted to in-frame clones and leaves out a portion. The table includes under 100,000 clones, about 80% detected once. The input for sequencing was PBMCs, taken around atezolizumab (anti-PD-L1) treatment. The receptors come from a man aged 70-80 years with urothelial cancer.

The chain joins TRBV7-8 to TRBJ2-7, with 8 bases fitting TRBD2. The V segment lost 1 base and the J segment 4 bases; nucleotides outside the gene matches: 9. The CDR3 consists of 16 residues. Germline V gene lookup returns CDR1 SGHVS and CDR2 FQNEAQ. CDR3 sequence: CASSLGVAGGPYEQYF. For the CDR3, the DNA is TGTGCCAGCAGCTTAGGGGTTGCGGGGGGACCTTACGAGCAGTACTTC.

This clone appeared a few times. The J gene is TRBJ2-5, the V gene TRBV25-1; tentative D call: TRBD2 (7 bases). This CDR3 region has 17 residues. The V end lost 2 bases, the J end lost 5 bases, and 21 bases lay between the germline ends. The germline CDR1 and CDR2 sequences are MGHDK and SYGVNS. The chain's CDR3 is CASSEGGAGEVLETQYF. CDR3 nucleotide sequence: TGTGCCAGCAGTGAAGGGGGGGCGGGAGAGGTTCTTGAGACCCAGTACTTC. Based on the CDR3 plus reference TRBV25-1 and TRBJ2-5, the full variable domain is EADIYQTPRYLVIGTGKKITLECSQTMGHDKMYWYQQDPGMELHLIHYSYGVNSTEKGDLSSESTVSRIRTEHFPLTLESARPSHTSQYLCASSEGGAGEVLETQYFGPGTRLLVL.

The chain employs TRBV6-5 and TRBJ1-3; perhaps TRBD1 as D (5 bases). The CDR3 consists of 15 residues. From germline, CDR1 is MNHEY and CDR2 SVGAGI. V was cut by 6 bases and J by 4 bases, with 16 bases left in between. The CDR3 spells CASSRQREGGNTIYF. In DNA form, the CDR3 reads TGTGCCAGCAGCCGACAGAGGGAGGGCGGAAACACCATATATTTT.

This clone was seen only a few times. This chain joins TRBV12-5 and TRBJ2-7; the match to TRBD1 covers 7 bases. This CDR3 comprises 13 residues. V lost 6 bases, J lost 2 bases, and 4 bases stayed unmatched. CDR1 LGHNT and CDR2 FRNRAP come from the germline V gene. The CDR3 DNA is TGTGCTAGTGGATTGACAGGGACCTACGAGCAGTACTTC. Translating it yields CASGLTGTYEQYF.

This clone was seen just once. The J gene is TRBJ2-5, the V gene TRBV7-6; D is ambiguous. From germline, CDR1 is SGHVS and CDR2 FNYEAQ. V lost 1 base to trimming and J lost 4 bases, with 7 bases between them. The CDR3 is 13 residues long. The CDR3 DNA sequence: TGTGCCAGCAGCTTAGGTTTTCTAGAGACCCAGTACTTC. It translates to CASSLGFLETQYF.

The chain joins TRBV7-9 to TRBJ2-5; tentatively, D is TRBD2 (6 bases). Trimming cost V 5 bases and J 1 base, with 23 bases left between them. Germline CDR1 SEHNR, CDR2 FQNEAQ (reference sequence). The CDR3 runs 18 residues. The DNA of the CDR3 is TGTGCCAGCAGCCTCTCCACTCCGACTAGATTCGGCCAAGAGACCCAGTACTTC. Protein product: CASSLSTPTRFGQETQYF.

The chain carries TRBV11-3 and TRBJ2-7; D ambiguous. The CDR3 is made up of 11 amino acids. V gave up 6 bases and J gave up 4 bases, with 7 bases separating them. Germline V CDR1 and CDR2: SGHNT, YENEEA. The CDR3 sequence is CASSREYEQYF. In nucleotides, the CDR3 is TGTGCCAGCAGTCGAGAATACGAGCAGTACTTC.

V usage is TRBV4-3 and J usage is TRBJ2-2; the D gene is possibly TRBD2 (5 bases). V was shortened by 4 bases and J by 3 bases, with 21 bases between the two germline ends. Germline-derived CDR1 and CDR2 are LGHNA and YSLEER. CDR3 length: 18 amino acids. CDR3 sequence: CASSRKIASGTDTGELFF. CDR3 bases: TGCGCCAGCAGCCGGAAGATAGCCTCGGGAACAGACACCGGGGAGCTGTTTTTT.

The gene calls are TRBV7-8 and TRBJ2-7, with D maybe TRBD2 (6 bases). Germline lookup yields CDR1 SGHVS and CDR2 FQNEAQ. This CDR3 contains 14 residues. Between the trimmed V and J ends, which lost 5 bases and 0 bases, there was a span of 11 bases. CDR3 coding DNA: TGTGCCAGCAGCCCTAGACTAGACTCCTACGAGCAGTACTTC. It is translated as CASSPRLDSYEQYF.

The chain carries TRBV11-3 and TRBJ2-3; the D gene is possibly TRBD2 (5 bases). The CDR3 has 14 residues. Germline V CDR1 and CDR2: SGHNT, YENEEA. The V end lost 1 base, the J end lost 0 bases, and 5 bases lay between the germline ends. The CDR3 sequence is CASSLGLSTDTQYF. CDR3 sequence (DNA): TGTGCCAGCAGCTTAGGACTAAGCACAGATACGCAGTATTTT.

The chain joins TRBV19 to TRBJ2-5, with 11 bases lining up with TRBD2. CDR3 length equals 15 residues. Germline V lookup: CDR1 LNHDA, CDR2 SQIVND (reference sequence). The V and J ends lost 3 bases and 3 bases, in that order; junction bases with no gene match: 3. CDR3 region: CASSIELAGEETQYF. The CDR3 coding sequence is TGTGCCAGTAGTATCGAACTAGCGGGGGAAGAGACCCAGTACTTC. The full variable domain, in which reference TRBV19 and TRBJ2-5 provide the parts outside the CDR3, is DGGITQSPKYLFRKEGQNVTLSCEQNLNHDAMYWYRQDPGQGLRLIYYSQIVNDFQKGDIAEGYSVSREKKESFPLTVTSAQKNPTAFYLCASSIELAGEETQYFGPGTRLLVL.

The V call is TRBV5-1, the J call TRBJ2-3; 8 nucleotides match TRBD1. The CDR3 contains 15 residues. CDR1 SGHRS and CDR2 YFSETQ come from the germline V gene. After removal of 7 bases from V and 2 bases from J, the junction contained 9 bases not matched to a gene. The CDR3 sequence is CASGKGQAFTDTQYF. In nucleotides, the CDR3 is TGCGCCAGCGGAAAGGGACAGGCTTTCACAGATACGCAGTATTTT.

The chain combines TRBV7-9 with TRBJ1-2, with D maybe TRBD1 (5 bases). V was clipped by 5 bases and J by 2 bases, with 15 bases between them. Per germline, CDR1 SEHNR and CDR2 FQNEAQ (reference sequence). This CDR3 comprises 15 residues. CDR3 in amino acids: CASSPSSRQNYGYTF. As DNA, the CDR3 is TGTGCCAGCAGCCCGTCCTCGAGACAGAACTATGGCTACACCTTC.

Here the CDR3 DNA reads TGTGCCAGCAGCGGGGACAGGGCGAACACTGAAGCTTTCTTT. Amino acid sequence: CASSGDRANTEAFF. The rearrangement uses TRBV9 and TRBJ1-1; the match to TRBD1 covers 9 bases. The CDR3 is made up of 14 amino acids. The germline V gene has CDR1 SGDLS and CDR2 YYNGEE. V trimming: 3 bases; J trimming: 1 base; junction bases outside the gene matches: 1. Full variable domain (missing parts from reference TRBV9 and TRBJ1-1): DSGVTQTPKHLITATGQRVTLRCSPRSGDLSVYWYQQSLDQGLQFLIQYYNGEERAKGNILERFSAQQFPDLHSELNLSSLELGDSALYFCASSGDRANTEAFFGQGTRLTVV.

The chain couples TRBV6-5 to TRBJ2-1; 13 nucleotides line up with TRBD2. The length of the CDR3 is 14 residues. Germline assignment: CDR1 MNHEY and CDR2 SVGAGI. V was clipped by 6 bases and J by 4 bases; unmatched bases: 0. CDR3 region: CASRGLAGYNEQFF. The CDR3, as DNA: TGTGCCAGCAGGGGACTAGCGGGGTACAATGAGCAGTTCTTC.

This clone showed up just a few times. The chain employs TRBV18 and TRBJ1-6; D gene uncertain. The germline V and J ends were trimmed by 3 bases and 8 bases, with 14 bases remaining between them. CDR3 length: 15 residues. CDR1 is KGHSH and CDR2 is LQKENI in the germline V gene. CDR3 bases: TGTGCCAGCTCACCGGGCGGGGATATGGATTCACCCCTCCACTTT. As protein: CASSPGGDMDSPLHF. The whole variable domain, remainder taken from reference TRBV18 and TRBJ1-6, is NAGVMQNPRHLVRRRGQEARLRCSPMKGHSHVYWYRQLPEEGLKFMVYLQKENIIDESGMPKERFSAEFPKEGPSILRIQQVVRGDSAAYFCASSPGGDMDSPLHFGNGTRLTVT.

The V gene is TRBV30, the J gene TRBJ2-4; maybe TRBD1 (5 bases). This CDR3 contains 17 residues. Trimming took 2 bases from V and 0 from J, leaving 17 bases between them. CDR1 and CDR2 from the germline V gene are GTSNPN and SVGIG (reference sequence). Here the CDR3 DNA reads TGTGCCTGGAGTCCTATTCAGGGCGATCTAGCCAAAAACATTCAGTACTTC. Protein product: CAWSPIQGDLAKNIQYF.

This chain joins TRBV18 and TRBJ1-2; D is ambiguous. The germline V gene has CDR1 KGHSH and CDR2 LQKENI. Trimming left V 0 bases short and J 4 bases short, with 12 bases between. The CDR3 has 15 amino acids. CDR3: CASSPPKATPYGYTF. Written as DNA, the CDR3 is TGTGCCAGCTCACCACCGAAAGCGACCCCCTATGGCTACACCTTC. The complete variable domain, with remaining parts taken from reference TRBV18 and TRBJ1-2, reads NAGVMQNPRHLVRRRGQEARLRCSPMKGHSHVYWYRQLPEEGLKFMVYLQKENIIDESGMPKERFSAEFPKEGPSILRIQQVVRGDSAAYFCASSPPKATPYGYTFGSGTRLTVV.

J is TRBJ2-5 and V is TRBV29-1; TRBD2 matches at 9 bases. CDR1 is SQVTM, CDR2 ANQGSEA, per germline. V shed 1 base and J 9 bases; nucleotides not matched to a gene: 9. The CDR3 has 14 residues. The CDR3 region has the DNA TGCAGCGTTGAAGGGGCGGGGGGGGTCCGGGCCCAGTACTTC. Amino acids: CSVEGAGGVRAQYF.

This chain joins TRBV4-2 and TRBJ1-6; D not certain. This CDR3 is 16 amino acids long. Germline V gives CDR1 LGHNA, CDR2 YNFKEQ. The V end lost 4 bases, the J end lost 10 bases, and 20 bases lay between the germline ends. The CDR3 bases are TGTGCCAGCAGCCCCCTTCTCGGGAGGGTTGACTCACCCCTCCACTTT. It yields the protein CASSPLLGRVDSPLHF.

The rearrangement links TRBV9 to TRBJ1-5; 8 positions agree with TRBD1. From germline, CDR1 is SGDLS and CDR2 YYNGEE. Germline trimming cut 3 bases from V and 5 bases from J; bases unmatched to any gene: 4. This CDR3 contains 14 residues. DNA of the CDR3: TGTGCCAGCAGCGAGACAGGGGAAGATCAGCCCCAGCATTTT. This codes for CASSETGEDQPQHF.

V gene TRBV15 combines with J gene TRBJ1-5; possible D gene TRBD1, 5 bases. V lost 7 bases to trimming and J lost 7 bases, with 17 bases between them. The CDR3 sequence is 14 residues long. CDR1 and CDR2 (germline): LNHNV, YYDKDF (reference sequence). The CDR3 spells CATMRSGREQPQHF. CDR3 nucleotide sequence: TGTGCCACCATGCGTTCAGGCAGGGAACAGCCCCAGCATTTT.

The chain links TRBV18 to TRBJ2-3, with a possible D match to TRBD2 (6 bases). The CDR3 sequence is 15 residues long. Germline CDR1 and CDR2: KGHSH and LQKENI. Between the trimmed V and J ends, which lost 0 bases and 4 bases, there was a span of 11 bases. This CDR3 reads CASSPPAGRADTQYF. As DNA, the CDR3 is TGTGCCAGCTCACCACCGGCGGGGCGGGCAGATACGCAGTATTTT. Together with reference TRBV18 and TRBJ2-3, the CDR3 gives the full variable domain: NAGVMQNPRHLVRRRGQEARLRCSPMKGHSHVYWYRQLPEEGLKFMVYLQKENIIDESGMPKERFSAEFPKEGPSILRIQQVVRGDSAAYFCASSPPAGRADTQYFGPGTRLTVL.

This rearrangement joins TRBV29-1 to TRBJ2-7; 8 bases are a match to TRBD1. This CDR3 spans 13 amino acids. In germline, CDR1 is SQVTM, CDR2 ANQGSEA. V gave up 6 bases and J gave up 4 bases; unmatched junction bases: 8. CDR3 sequence reads: CSVLDRVSYEQYF. CDR3 DNA: TGCAGCGTGCTGGACAGGGTCTCTTACGAGCAGTACTTC.

The chain has TRBV7-8 and TRBJ1-6; D perhaps matches TRBD1 (5 bases). V lost 5 bases and J 5 bases, leaving 13 bases between the germline ends. Looked up from germline, CDR1 is SGHVS and CDR2 is FQNEAQ. This CDR3 is 15 amino acids long. The CDR3 DNA sequence: TGTGCCAGCAGCGCGCGGGACGGCGATAATTCACCCCTCCACTTT. Amino acid sequence: CASSARDGDNSPLHF.

The V gene is TRBV13, the J gene TRBJ2-7; TRBD1 matches at 8 bases. J was trimmed by 0 bases and V by 5 bases; bases with no gene match: 6. The germline CDR1 and CDR2 sequences are PRHDT and FYEKMQ (reference sequence). This CDR3 region has 15 residues. CDR3 loop: CASSPRDRSSYEQYF. The CDR3 DNA follows: TGTGCCAGCAGCCCGAGGGACAGGAGCTCCTACGAGCAGTACTTC.

This clone was recorded a few times. At one boundary the junction diverges from the germline segment, which might be a read error. This sequence joins TRBV5-1 and TRBJ1-1; no reliable D call. This CDR3 contains 11 residues. The germline V gene encodes CDR1 SGHRS and CDR2 YFSETQ. This CDR3 is CASSAESEAFF. CDR3 coding DNA: TGTGCCAGCAGCGCCGAGAGTGAAGCTTTCTTT.

This chain links TRBV5-1 with TRBJ2-3; D may be TRBD1 (6 bases). The germline CDR1 and CDR2 sequences are SGHRS and YFSETQ. This CDR3 has 17 amino acids. V lost 2 bases and J lost 0, with 16 bases in between. The CDR3 DNA reads TGCGCCAGCAGCTTAGGACAGTACACTACTAGCACAGATACGCAGTATTTT. This codes for CASSLGQYTTSTDTQYF.

V and J are TRBV11-2 and TRBJ2-1, with 12 bases fitting TRBD2. The ends lost 2 bases at V and 8 bases at J; junction bases unmatched: 7. The V gene's germline CDR1 is SGHAT and CDR2 FQNNGV. There are 16 residues in the CDR3. CDR3 protein: CASSLSRLAGVHEQFF. The CDR3 DNA reads as TGTGCCAGCAGCTTATCCCGACTAGCGGGAGTCCATGAGCAGTTCTTC. Complete variable domain (other parts from reference TRBV11-2 and TRBJ2-1): EAGVAQSPRYKIIEKRQSVAFWCNPISGHATLYWYQQILGQGPKLLIQFQNNGVVDDSQLPKDRFSAERLKGVDSTLKIQPAKLEDSAVYLCASSLSRLAGVHEQFFGPGTRLTVL.

This chain's CDR3 is CASSPPGTLAGASNGVQFF. In nucleotides, the CDR3 is TGTGCCAGCTCACCACCGGGCACACTAGCGGGGGCCTCAAACGGTGTGCAGTTCTTC. The V call is TRBV18, the J call TRBJ2-1, with 11 bases aligning to TRBD2. CDR1 is KGHSH, CDR2 LQKENI, per germline. The CDR3 length is 19 residues. V shed 0 bases, J shed 12 bases, and the junction held 19 bases outside the gene matches.